The 9 T cell receptor beta chains presented below share a single source sample, sequenced in a study of blood T cell repertoires in COVID-19. The method was immunoSEQ multiplex PCR; TCRdb's version includes in-frame clones alone and lacks a portion of them. The profile shows about 160,000 clones, 80% to 90% of them singletons. Sequencing used peripheral blood. The receptors originated from a man between 65 and 80 years old with acute or convalescent COVID-19.

The chain combines TRBV7-2 with TRBJ2-2; 8 nucleotides align to TRBD2. CDR3 size: 16 residues. Trimming cost V 5 bases and J 6 bases; bases outside gene matches: 11. The germline gives CDR1 SGHTA, CDR2 FQGNSA. CDR3 loop: CASSILVGRVPGELFF. Written as DNA, the CDR3 is TGTGCCAGCAGCATCTTAGTCGGGAGGGTCCCCGGGGAGCTGTTTTTT.

The chain is built from TRBV7-8 and TRBJ1-4, with D possibly being TRBD1 (5 bases). V lost 1 base, J lost 0 bases, and 9 bases lay in between. Germline lookup yields CDR1 SGHVS and CDR2 FQNEAQ. The CDR3 runs 16 residues. CDR3 amino acids: CASSLEYRTTNEKLFF. The DNA for the CDR3 is TGTGCCAGCAGCTTAGAATACAGGACAACTAATGAAAAACTGTTTTTT.

Only a few counts were recorded for this clone. The CDR3 DNA sequence: TGTGCCAGCAGTTTAAGGGGTTTCGATGGCTACACCTTC. Translated: CASSLRGFDGYTF. The rearrangement joins TRBV28 to TRBJ1-2; a possible D gene is TRBD1 (5 bases). The CDR3 is made up of 13 amino acids. V was trimmed by 2 bases and J by 6 bases, leaving 10 bases between them. Germline CDR1 reads MDHEN; CDR2 reads SYDVKM.

The rearrangement links TRBV4-1 to TRBJ2-4; D uncertain. Germline V CDR1 and CDR2: MGHRA, YSYEKL. Trimming stripped 1 base from V and 9 bases from J, with 10 bases between. The CDR3 contains 13 residues. This CDR3 reads CASSQGGETIQYF. As DNA, the CDR3 is TGCGCCAGCAGCCAAGGCGGAGAGACCATTCAGTACTTC.

The gene calls are TRBV30 and TRBJ1-1; D unclear. CDR1 is GTSNPN and CDR2 is SVGIG in the germline V gene (reference sequence). This CDR3 has 12 residues. V was clipped by 6 bases and J by 3 bases, with 11 bases between them. The CDR3 sequence: CACSGRDTEAFF. The CDR3 DNA reads TGTGCCTGCTCGGGGAGGGACACTGAAGCTTTCTTT.

V is TRBV5-1 and J is TRBJ2-7; a weak D match, TRBD2 (5 bases). In germline, CDR1 is SGHRS, CDR2 YFSETQ. V shed 4 bases and J shed 6 bases, with 41 bases lying between them. The CDR3 sequence is 22 residues long. This CDR3 reads CASSVTGPRNRSAQSPRGEQYF. In DNA, the CDR3 is TGCGCCAGCAGCGTCACCGGGCCGAGAAACCGTTCCGCACAATCGCCCCGGGGCGAGCAGTACTTC.

This clone appeared a few times. The V call is TRBV4-3, the J call TRBJ1-1; no clear D gene. CDR1 is LGHNA, CDR2 YSLEER, per germline. The CDR3 consists of 15 residues. The V end lost 1 base, the J end lost 2 bases, and 11 bases lay between the germline ends. The CDR3 DNA reads TGCGCCAGCAGCCAAGGAAACATACCTAACACTGAAGCTTTCTTT. Translated, it gives CASSQGNIPNTEAFF.

In this sample, this clone turned up a few times. The rearrangement uses TRBV5-1 and TRBJ2-5; 11 bases line up with TRBD1. The CDR3 contains 15 residues. Germline V CDR1 and CDR2: SGHRS, YFSETQ. With V trimmed by 4 bases and J by 3 bases, 5 bases remained unmatched. CDR3 residues: CASSRGQGEKETQYF. The DNA of the CDR3 is TGCGCCAGCAGCAGGGGACAGGGGGAGAAAGAGACCCAGTACTTC.

The rearrangement links TRBV28 to TRBJ2-1; a weak D match, TRBD1 (6 bases). Germline V gene lookup returns CDR1 MDHEN and CDR2 SYDVKM. The CDR3 is 14 amino acids. V lost 10 bases to trimming and J lost 7 bases, with 20 bases between them. The CDR3 is CANSRQGIWNEQFF. The CDR3 region has the DNA TGTGCCAACAGCAGGCAGGGGATATGGAATGAGCAGTTCTTC.